This is a list of T cell receptor beta chains from one sample in a study of STAT5B mutations in CD4+ large granular lymphocyte leukemia. Sequencing used immunoSEQ multiplex PCR; TCRdb keeps in-frame clones, though not all of them. Of roughly 40,000 clones listed, 80% to 90% are singletons. Material: CD4+ T cells from blood buffy coats. The receptors come from a human donor in good health. Both conserved end residues are part of each CDR3. The D gene is left open where the match is weak. Clone size appears in some rows only: once, few, many, or a class for an expanded clone.

J: TRBJ1-5; size: few; D: NA; V: TRBV6-1; DNA: TGTGCCAGCAGTCCACAGGGTTTTAGCAATCAGCCCCAGCATTTT; CDR3: CASSPQGFSNQPQHF
J: TRBJ2-2; size: NA; D: NA; V: TRBV2; DNA: TGTGCCAGCAGTGTTGAGTACACCGGGGAGCTGTTTTTT; CDR3: CASSVEYTGELFF
J: TRBJ2-3; size: NA; D: NA; V: TRBV9; DNA: TGTGCCAGCAGCGTACAGGACAGCACAGATACGCAGTATTTT; CDR3: CASSVQDSTDTQYF
J: TRBJ1-2; size: NA; D: NA; V: TRBV19; DNA: TGTGCCAGTAGTATAAAGACCGGATCCAACTATGGCTACACCTTC; CDR3: CASSIKTGSNYGYTF
J: TRBJ2-1; size: NA; D: NA; V: TRBV29-1; DNA: TGCAGCGTTGACGACCTCCTATATTCTGCCAATGAGCAGTTCTTC; CDR3: CSVDDLLYSANEQFF
J: TRBJ1-4; size: NA; D: NA; V: TRBV7-8; DNA: TGTGCCAGCAGCACATTAGGAATTTGGGCAACTAATGAAAAACTGTTTTTT; CDR3: CASSTLGIWATNEKLFF
J: TRBJ1-2; size: NA; D: TRBD1; V: TRBV27; DNA: TGTGCCAGCAGTTTATCGAGTCCTTGGACAGGTCCTAACTATGGCTACACCTTC; CDR3: CASSLSSPWTGPNYGYTF
J: TRBJ2-7; size: NA; D: NA; V: TRBV9; DNA: TGTGCCAGCAGTGTGGGGCCCGCCACCTACGAGCAGTACTTC; CDR3: CASSVGPATYEQYF
J: TRBJ2-2; size: NA; D: NA; V: TRBV27; DNA: TGTGCCAGCAGTTTAACTCCTAGTGCGAACACCGGGGAGCTGTTTTTT; CDR3: CASSLTPSANTGELFF
J: TRBJ2-1; size: NA; D: NA; V: TRBV7-9; DNA: TGTGCCAGCAGCTTCCGCAGGGACAATGAGCAGTTCTTC; CDR3: CASSFRRDNEQFF
J: TRBJ1-1; size: NA; D: NA; V: TRBV27; DNA: TGTGCCAGCACTCAGACAGGTATGAACACTGAAGCTTTCTTT; CDR3: CASTQTGMNTEAFF
J: TRBJ2-5; size: once; D: TRBD1; V: TRBV7-9; DNA: TGTGCCAGCAGCTTTCCGACAGGGGGGGAGACCCAGTACTTC; CDR3: CASSFPTGGETQYF
J: TRBJ2-1; size: once; D: NA; V: TRBV11-1; DNA: TGTGCCAGCAGCGGGGCCTCCTACAATGAGCAGTTCTTC; CDR3: CASSGASYNEQFF
J: TRBJ2-3; size: NA; D: NA; V: TRBV4-3; DNA: TGCGCCAGCAGCCTTAAGACGGCCACAGATACGCAGTATTTT; CDR3: CASSLKTATDTQYF
J: TRBJ2-3; size: NA; D: TRBD2; V: TRBV15; DNA: TGTGCCACCAGCACCGGGACTAGCGGGAGGGCAGGGACAGATACGCAGTATTTT; CDR3: CATSTGTSGRAGTDTQYF
J: TRBJ2-1; size: NA; D: NA; V: TRBV7-2; DNA: TGTGCCAGCAGCGCCCGTCAGCTGATGCCCTACAATGAGCAGTTCTTC; CDR3: CASSARQLMPYNEQFF
J: TRBJ2-7; size: NA; D: NA; V: TRBV5-4; DNA: TGTGCCAGCAGCTCCGCTCGGGAATTGTACGAGCAGTACTTC; CDR3: CASSSARELYEQYF
J: TRBJ1-5; size: NA; D: NA; V: TRBV23-1; DNA: TGCGCCAGCAGAACTCAAGGAGGCCAGCCCCAGCATTTT; CDR3: CASRTQGGQPQHF
J: TRBJ1-1; size: NA; D: NA; V: TRBV7-8; DNA: TGTGCCAGCAGCACACGAAGGGTCATGAACACTGAAGCTTTCTTT; CDR3: CASSTRRVMNTEAFF
J: TRBJ2-7; size: few; D: TRBD1; V: TRBV6-6; DNA: TGTGCCAGCAGTGGGACAGGGGTAGTCGAGCAGTACTTC; CDR3: CASSGTGVVEQYF
J: TRBJ1-2; size: once; D: NA; V: TRBV20-1; DNA: TGCAGTGCTAGAAAGGGGGATGGCTACACCTTC; CDR3: CSARKGDGYTF
J: TRBJ2-7; size: NA; D: NA; V: TRBV13; DNA: TGTGCCAGCAGCTTAGGGTCCTTTATAGGAGGGCAGACCTACGAGCAGTACTTC; CDR3: CASSLGSFIGGQTYEQYF
J: TRBJ1-2; size: NA; D: NA; V: TRBV5-1; DNA: TGCGCCAGCAGCTTGGAGGGATCTGGCTATGGCTACACCTTC; CDR3: CASSLEGSGYGYTF
J: TRBJ2-1; size: once; D: TRBD1; V: TRBV7-3; DNA: TGTGCCAGCAGCCGGACAGGGGACAATGAGCAGTTCTTC; CDR3: CASSRTGDNEQFF
J: TRBJ2-7; size: NA; D: TRBD2; V: TRBV30; DNA: TGTGCCTGGAGGGGTAGCGGGTCCTCCTACGAGCAGTACTTC; CDR3: CAWRGSGSSYEQYF
J: TRBJ1-1; size: NA; D: TRBD1; V: TRBV29-1; DNA: TGCAGCGCCACCACAGGGGACAACACTGAAGCTTTCTTT; CDR3: CSATTGDNTEAFF
J: TRBJ1-6; size: NA; D: NA; V: TRBV2; DNA: TGTGCCAGCAGTGTCAGGGTGGATAATTCACCCCTCCACTTT; CDR3: CASSVRVDNSPLHF
J: TRBJ2-7; size: NA; D: NA; V: TRBV2; DNA: TGTGCCAGCGGGTTGACCTACGAGCAGTACTTC; CDR3: CASGLTYEQYF
J: TRBJ1-1; size: NA; D: NA; V: TRBV28; DNA: TGTGCCAGCAGTTCGCAGGGGCGCACTGAAGCTTTCTTT; CDR3: CASSSQGRTEAFF
J: TRBJ1-3; size: NA; D: NA; V: TRBV7-9; DNA: TGTGCCAGCAGGGGGAAAGACAGAAGCTCTGGAAACACCATATATTTT; CDR3: CASRGKDRSSGNTIYF
J: TRBJ2-1; size: NA; D: NA; V: TRBV5-4; DNA: TGTGCCAGCAGCTTAGCCGAACTCTCCGGGGAGTTCTTC; CDR3: CASSLAELSGEFF
J: TRBJ2-7; size: NA; D: TRBD2; V: TRBV11-3; DNA: TGTGCCAGCAGCTTAGGACTAGCGGACGAGCAGTACTTC; CDR3: CASSLGLADEQYF
J: TRBJ2-7; size: few; D: TRBD1; V: TRBV15; DNA: TGTGCCACCAGCAGAGGCAGGGGGCTCTACGAGCAGTACTTC; CDR3: CATSRGRGLYEQYF
J: TRBJ2-1; size: NA; D: NA; V: TRBV25-1; DNA: TGTGCCAGCAGTGTCTCACTAGCCTACTACAATGAGCAGTTCTTC; CDR3: CASSVSLAYYNEQFF
J: TRBJ1-5; size: few; D: NA; V: TRBV30; DNA: TGTGCCTGGAGTCTTAGTAGGGGACTCAATCAGCCCCAGCATTTT; CDR3: CAWSLSRGLNQPQHF
J: TRBJ2-1; size: once; D: TRBD2; V: TRBV5-1; DNA: TGCGCCAGCAGCGGGGGGGGACTAGCGGGAGTCAATGAGCAGTTCTTC; CDR3: CASSGGGLAGVNEQFF
J: TRBJ2-7; size: NA; D: TRBD2; V: TRBV7-3; DNA: TGTGCCAGCAGCGCCACTAGCGGGGGCTCCTACGAGCAGTACTTC; CDR3: CASSATSGGSYEQYF
J: TRBJ2-7; size: NA; D: TRBD1; V: TRBV6-5; DNA: TGTGCCAGCAGAGCGGACAGGGCCTCCTACGAGCAGTACTTC; CDR3: CASRADRASYEQYF
J: TRBJ2-3; size: NA; D: NA; V: TRBV7-3; DNA: TGTGCCAGCAGCTTATTCGGTGGGAGTAGCACAGATACGCAGTATTTT; CDR3: CASSLFGGSSTDTQYF
J: TRBJ2-1; size: once; D: TRBD2; V: TRBV7-2; DNA: TGTGCCAGCAACTTGGCGGGAGGGGAGCGAAATGAGCAGTTCTTC; CDR3: CASNLAGGERNEQFF
J: TRBJ1-6; size: NA; D: NA; V: TRBV29-1; DNA: TGCAGCGTTTCGGGGGAGGGGGGATATAATTCACCCCTCCACTTT; CDR3: CSVSGEGGYNSPLHF